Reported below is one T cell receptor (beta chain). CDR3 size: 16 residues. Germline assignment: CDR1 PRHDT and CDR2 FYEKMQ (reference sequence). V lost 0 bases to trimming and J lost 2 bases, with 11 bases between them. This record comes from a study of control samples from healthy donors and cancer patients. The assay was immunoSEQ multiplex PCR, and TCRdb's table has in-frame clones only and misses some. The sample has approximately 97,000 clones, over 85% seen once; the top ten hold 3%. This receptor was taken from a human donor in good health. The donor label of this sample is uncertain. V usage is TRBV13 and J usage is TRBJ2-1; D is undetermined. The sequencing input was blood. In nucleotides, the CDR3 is TGTGCCAGCAGCTTAGGCCAGGTCTCAGCCTACAATGAGCAGTTCTTC. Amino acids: CASSLGQVSAYNEQFF.